One and the same sample provided the 17 T cell receptor beta chains below, sequenced in a study of response to subunit inactivated influenza vaccine. TCRdb reanalysed the RT-PCR reads using MiXCR and keeps one entry per CDR3 protein. The sample has some 480,000 distinct CDR3 sequences; 10% to 11% are singletons. The input for sequencing was PBMCs from blood, taken about 40 days after vaccination. Every receptor here comes from a man aged 45-60 years who received an inactivated influenza vaccine.

The chain couples TRBV5-5 to TRBJ1-6, with D unresolved. Germline V CDR1 and CDR2: SGHKS, YYEKEE (reference sequence). This CDR3 spans 17 amino acids. V gave up 0 bases and J gave up 0 bases, with 10 bases separating them. Here the CDR3 DNA reads TGTGCCAGCAGCTTGGTGGGCGGGAGCTCCTATAATTCACCCCTCCACTTT. Protein product: CASSLVGGSSYNSPLHF.

This clonotype was seen more than once but under ten times. The rearrangement uses TRBV5-1 and TRBJ2-5; TRBD2 might be the D (5 bases). V lost 1 base, J lost 5 bases, and 12 bases lay in between. In germline, CDR1 is SGHRS, CDR2 YFSETQ. This CDR3 comprises 14 residues. DNA of the CDR3: TGCGCCAGCAGCTTGCGGGGAAGAGTGGAGACCCAGTACTTC. It codes for CASSLRGRVETQYF.

This chain uses TRBV7-9 with TRBJ2-3; D is unresolved. CDR1 SEHNR and CDR2 FQNEAQ come from the germline V gene (reference sequence). Trimming cost V 1 base and J 2 bases, with 10 bases left between them. This CDR3 contains 15 residues. For the CDR3, the DNA is TGTGCCAGCAGCTTAGTTGCCAAACCCACAGATACGCAGTATTTT. Translation gives CASSLVAKPTDTQYF.

The rearrangement joins TRBV15 to TRBJ2-2, with a possible D match to TRBD1 (5 bases). CDR1 and CDR2 from the germline V gene are LNHNV and YYDKDF (reference sequence). Trimming took off 0 bases at V and 2 bases at J, with 10 bases between the two ends. This CDR3 has 16 residues. CDR3 in DNA: TGTGCCACCAGCAGAGAGGCTACAGGCAACACCGGGGAGCTGTTTTTT. This encodes CATSREATGNTGELFF.

This clonotype was seen a handful of times. The rearrangement joins TRBV27 to TRBJ2-5; D is ambiguous. Germline values: CDR1 MNHEY, CDR2 SMNVEV (reference sequence). V was trimmed by 2 bases and J by 2 bases, leaving 9 bases between them. The length of the CDR3 is 14 residues. DNA for the CDR3: TGTGCCAGCAGTTTACGTCCTCAGCAAGAGACCCAGTACTTC. The encoded protein is CASSLRPQQETQYF.

The CDR3 here is CASSLDPARGTGELFF. For the CDR3, the DNA is TGTGCCAGCAGCTTAGATCCAGCCAGGGGGACCGGGGAGCTGTTTTTT. The V and J genes are TRBV7-8 and TRBJ2-2; TRBD1 matches at 7 bases. In germline, CDR1 is SGHVS, CDR2 FQNEAQ. Trimming cost V 1 base and J 5 bases; bases outside gene matches: 7. CDR3 length equals 16 residues.

This clonotype turned up a few times. One end of the junction does not line up with germline, which may come from a read error. This chain joins TRBV24-1 and TRBJ2-7, with D tentatively TRBD2 (5 bases). This CDR3 is built from 15 residues. Germline values: CDR1 KGHDR, CDR2 SFDVKD. CDR3 loop: CATSDPTSGGYEQYF. Written as DNA, the CDR3 is TGTGCCACTAGTGATCCAACCAGCGGAGGCTACGAGCAGTACTTC.

The chain employs TRBV27 and TRBJ2-5; TRBD2 matches at 7 bases. There are 15 residues in the CDR3. Trimming cost V 4 bases and J 2 bases; bases outside gene matches: 7. Germline CDR1 reads MNHEY; CDR2 reads SMNVEV (reference sequence). The CDR3 DNA is TGTGCCAGCAGTTATCAGTACGGGGGGCAAGAGACCCAGTACTTC. Translation gives CASSYQYGGQETQYF.

The chain links TRBV3-1 to TRBJ2-7, with 7 bases identical to TRBD1. Germline CDR1 and CDR2: LGHDT and YNNKEL (reference sequence). V trimming: 2 bases; J trimming: 6 bases; junction bases outside the gene matches: 4. The CDR3 length is 13 residues. The CDR3 here is CASSQPRTGEQYF. The CDR3 DNA follows: TGTGCCAGCAGCCAACCCCGGACAGGCGAGCAGTACTTC.

The rearrangement links TRBV2 to TRBJ1-5; 9 bases line up with TRBD1. This CDR3 spans 16 amino acids. Per the germline V gene, CDR1 is SNHLY and CDR2 is FYNNEI. The J segment lost 7 bases and the V segment lost 6 bases, leaving 13 bases of the junction unmatched. CDR3 residues: CASRGGRQGVNQPQHF. CDR3 in DNA: TGTGCCAGCAGAGGGGGGAGACAGGGGGTTAACCAGCCCCAGCATTTT.

The chain is built from TRBV5-1 and TRBJ2-3; no definite D call. The CDR3 covers 16 residues. Trimming shortened V by 0 bases and J by 0 bases, and 11 bases separated the two germline ends. Germline CDR1 reads SGHRS; CDR2 reads YFSETQ. The CDR3 spells CASSLDGGSSTDTQYF. In DNA form, the CDR3 reads TGCGCCAGCAGCTTGGACGGCGGCAGTAGCACAGATACGCAGTATTTT.

In its sample, this clonotype was seen many times. This chain connects TRBV20-1 to TRBJ2-3; D remains ambiguous. CDR1 is DFQATT, CDR2 SNEGSKA, per germline (reference sequence). V was clipped by 2 bases and J by 0 bases, with 6 bases between them. CDR3 length equals 13 residues. The CDR3 DNA sequence: TGCAGTGCTAGATCGGGCAGCACAGATACGCAGTATTTT. Translated: CSARSGSTDTQYF.

This clonotype was counted only a few times. The chain couples TRBV15 to TRBJ2-7; tentative D call: TRBD2 (6 bases). The germline V gene encodes CDR1 LNHNV and CDR2 YYDKDF (reference sequence). The CDR3 is made up of 14 amino acids. Trimming removed 0 bases at V and 2 bases at J, with 8 bases between. The CDR3 reads CATSRDTGAYEQYF. The CDR3 coding sequence is TGTGCCACCAGCAGAGACACGGGGGCCTACGAGCAGTACTTC. The full variable domain, with the rest looked up from reference TRBV15 and TRBJ2-7, is DAMVIQNPRYQVTQFGKPVTLSCSQTLNHNVMYWYQQKSSQAPKLLFHYYDKDFNNEADTPDNFQSRRPNTSFCFLDIRSPGLGDTAMYLCATSRDTGAYEQYFGPGTRLTVT.

The DNA of the CDR3 is TGTGCCAGCACCTTAGCGGAACAAGAGACCCAGTACTTC. Residues: CASTLAEQETQYF. The chain carries TRBV28 and TRBJ2-5, with TRBD2 as a possible D gene (6 bases). The CDR3 runs to 13 residues. Germline values: CDR1 MDHEN, CDR2 SYDVKM. V was shortened by 7 bases and J by 2 bases, with 11 bases between the two germline ends.

Many counts were recorded for this clonotype. The CDR3 sequence: CSAIQVGDFQETQYF. DNA for the CDR3: TGCAGTGCTATCCAGGTGGGGGACTTCCAAGAGACCCAGTACTTC. The chain couples TRBV20-1 to TRBJ2-5; the D gene is possibly TRBD2 (6 bases). The V and J ends lost 4 bases and 1 base respectively, with 16 bases between them. The CDR3 spans 15 residues. Germline CDR1 and CDR2: DFQATT and SNEGSKA (reference sequence).

The V and J genes are TRBV20-1 and TRBJ2-5, with D possibly being TRBD2 (5 bases). Deletions cut 5 bases from V and 2 bases from J, with 12 bases between. Germline CDR1 and CDR2: DFQATT and SNEGSKA (reference sequence). The CDR3 consists of 13 residues. The CDR3 coding sequence is TGCAGTGCTGACGGACTTTTTCAAGAGACCCAGTACTTC. Protein sequence: CSADGLFQETQYF.

This clonotype was counted a few times. This chain links TRBV5-1 with TRBJ2-3; D is perhaps TRBD2 (7 bases). V was cut by 6 bases and J by 2 bases, with 16 bases left in between. Germline CDR1 is SGHRS and CDR2 is YFSETQ. There are 15 residues in the CDR3. The CDR3 DNA is TGCGCCAGCAACTGGAGGGGGGGCTACACAGATACGCAGTATTTT. Protein sequence: CASNWRGGYTDTQYF.